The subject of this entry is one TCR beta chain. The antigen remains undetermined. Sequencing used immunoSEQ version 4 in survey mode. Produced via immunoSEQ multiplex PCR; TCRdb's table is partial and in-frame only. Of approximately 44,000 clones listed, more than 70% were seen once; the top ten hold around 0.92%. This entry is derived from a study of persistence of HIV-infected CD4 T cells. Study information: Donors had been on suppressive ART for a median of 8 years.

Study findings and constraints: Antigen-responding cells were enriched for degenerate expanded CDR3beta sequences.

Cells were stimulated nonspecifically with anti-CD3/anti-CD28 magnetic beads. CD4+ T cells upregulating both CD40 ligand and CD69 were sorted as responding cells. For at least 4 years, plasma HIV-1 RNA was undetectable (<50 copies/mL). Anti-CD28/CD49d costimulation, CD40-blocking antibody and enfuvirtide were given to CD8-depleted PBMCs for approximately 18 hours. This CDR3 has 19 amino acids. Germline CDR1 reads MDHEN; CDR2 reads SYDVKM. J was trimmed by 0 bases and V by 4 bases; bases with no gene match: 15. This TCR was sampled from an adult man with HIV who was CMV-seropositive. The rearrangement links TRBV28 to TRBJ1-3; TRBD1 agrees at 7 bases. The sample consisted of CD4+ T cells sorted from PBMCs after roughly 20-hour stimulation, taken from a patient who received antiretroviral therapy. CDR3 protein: CASSSPGRGDPHSGNTIYF. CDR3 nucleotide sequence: TGTGCCAGCAGTTCCCCCGGCAGGGGGGACCCTCACTCTGGAAACACCATATATTTT.